This passage covers 25 T cell receptor beta chains from one sample sequenced in a study of prognosis after radiotherapy for stage I lung cancer. The authors amplified TCR beta CDR3 from genomic DNA using two-round multiplex PCR. Every TRBV and TRBJ gene had its own specific primer in first-round PCR. Each CDR3 protein is one row after TCRdb ran MiXCR on the multiplex PCR reads. The table shows 13,000 to 15,000 distinct CDR3 sequences, with roughly 49% occurring only once. Sequencing used PBMCs, obtained before or after stereotactic body radiation therapy (not recorded which). These receptors originate from a donor at least 50 years old with non-small cell lung cancer.

This clonotype showed up many times. V usage is TRBV14 and J usage is TRBJ2-2; TRBD1 is a possible D gene (6 bases). The CDR3 runs 13 residues. Trimming shortened V by 5 bases and J by 7 bases, and 11 bases separated the two germline ends. Germline lookup yields CDR1 SGHDN and CDR2 FVKESK. Here the CDR3 DNA reads TGTGCCAGCAGCTCCAGGGGAGTCGGGGAGCTGTTTTTT. Protein sequence: CASSSRGVGELFF.

The CDR3 sequence: CASSQGSSGVGNTIYF. CDR3 nucleotides: TGTGCCAGCAGCCAGGGAAGTAGTGGAGTTGGAAACACCATATATTTT. The chain couples TRBV28 to TRBJ1-3, with D perhaps TRBD1 (5 bases). There are 16 residues in the CDR3. Germline V CDR1 and CDR2: MDHEN, SYDVKM. V was shortened by 6 bases and J by 3 bases, with 18 bases between the two germline ends.

On this clonotype: The CDR3 does not end in the conserved phenylalanine or tryptophan, so this is likely a read error. The chain recombines TRBV7-9 with TRBJ2-6; tentatively, D is TRBD1 (5 bases). CDR3 length: 17 residues. V lost 1 base to trimming and J lost 0 bases, with 10 bases between them. CDR1 is SEHNR, CDR2 FQNEAQ, per germline (reference sequence). The CDR3 loop is CASSLGGSSSGANVLTS. The CDR3 DNA reads TGTGCCAGCAGCTTAGGGGGCTCCAGCTCTGGGGCCAACGTCCTGACTTCC.

The chain links TRBV6-5 to TRBJ1-2, with TRBD1 as a possible D gene (6 bases). CDR3 length: 15 residues. Per germline, CDR1 MNHEY and CDR2 SVGAGI. Trimming removed 0 bases from V and 2 bases from J, with 10 bases in between. In DNA form, the CDR3 reads TGTGCCAGCAGTTACTCGCCGACAGGAAACTATGGCTACACCTTC. Amino acid sequence: CASSYSPTGNYGYTF.

Of note for this clonotype: A far larger clone lies a single base away; this is likely a read error. The chain recombines TRBV6-8 with TRBJ1-2; a possible D gene is TRBD1 (6 bases). The germline gives CDR1 MNHGY, CDR2 SAAAGT. Trimming took 2 bases from V and 6 from J, leaving 16 bases between them. The CDR3 has 15 amino acids. This CDR3 reads CASSYSMGTIHGYTF. The CDR3 DNA is TGTGCCAGCAGTTACAGCATGGGGACAATACATGGCTACACCTTC.

This clonotype is labeled as medium-sized. This chain connects TRBV6-5 to TRBJ2-2; D is unresolved. CDR1 and CDR2 from the germline V gene are MNHEY and SVGAGI. Trimming took 0 bases from V and 1 from J, leaving 12 bases between them. The length of the CDR3 is 17 residues. The CDR3 region has the DNA TGTGCCAGCAGTTACTCTCTTAATGGGGTGAACACCGGGGAGCTGTTTTTT. Its translation: CASSYSLNGVNTGELFF.

This clonotype has only a few counts. A read error is possible here, since a much larger clone lies one base away. This chain joins TRBV5-1 and TRBJ1-2; D is unresolved. CDR3 length equals 14 residues. The ends were cut back, 3 bases at V and 6 bases at J, with 15 bases in the middle. Germline CDR1 reads SGHRS; CDR2 reads YFSETQ. The CDR3 nucleotides read TGCGCCAGCAGCTCCCGGGTGGAGGATAATGGCTACACCTTC. Translated: CASSSRVEDNGYTF.

Turning to this clonotype: Only one base separates this from a far larger clonotype, so it likely reflects a read error. The chain joins TRBV6-4 to TRBJ2-3; D is unresolved. V gave up 3 bases and J gave up 0 bases, with 7 bases separating them. CDR3 size: 14 residues. Looked up from germline, CDR1 is MRHNA and CDR2 is SNTAGT. CDR3 sequence: CASSESESTDTQYF. Here the CDR3 DNA reads TGTGCCAGCAGTGAAAGTGAAAGCACAGATACGCAGTATTTT.

The chain carries TRBV6-9 and TRBJ2-5; D unclear. V was shortened by 3 bases and J by 4 bases, with 12 bases between the two germline ends. The germline CDR1 and CDR2 sequences are MNHGY and SVAAGI. The CDR3 is 14 amino acids. The CDR3 DNA is TGTGCCAGCAGTTACTCTCGAGGCTTAGAGACCCAGTACTTC. Translated, it gives CASSYSRGLETQYF.

The chain links TRBV6-9 to TRBJ2-1; D is unresolved. Trimming pared 3 bases from V and 4 bases from J, leaving 4 bases between. This CDR3 spans 12 amino acids. Germline assignment: CDR1 MNHGY and CDR2 SVAAGI. The CDR3 region has the DNA TGTGCCAGCAGTTACTCTTACAATGAGCAGTTCTTC. Protein sequence: CASSYSYNEQFF.

Notes on this clonotype: At one boundary the junction diverges from the germline segment, which might be a read error. The chain is built from TRBV19 and TRBJ2-3; the D gene is possibly TRBD1 (6 bases). Germline CDR1 and CDR2: LNHDA and SQIVND (reference sequence). CDR3 length: 14 residues. CDR3 amino acids: CASTLRGFTDTQYF. The CDR3 DNA is TGTGCTAGTACCCTAAGGGGGTTCACAGATACGCAGTATTTT.

As for this clonotype: This may come from a read error, since a much larger clone is one base off. The V gene is TRBV9, the J gene TRBJ2-3; the D gene is possibly TRBD1 (6 bases). Germline V CDR1 and CDR2: SGDLS, YYNGEE. The CDR3 is 16 amino acids. Trimming stripped 0 bases from V and 2 bases from J, with 13 bases between. DNA of the CDR3: TGTGCCAGCAGCGTAGGCGAGGGGGTGGACACAGATACGCAGTATTTT. Encoded protein: CASSVGEGVDTDTQYF.

This clonotype was detected ten times or more. This rearrangement joins TRBV29-1 to TRBJ2-3, with 8 bases identical to TRBD2. J was trimmed by 2 bases and V by 7 bases; bases with no gene match: 11. From germline, CDR1 is SQVTM and CDR2 ANQGSEA. The CDR3 is 15 residues long. This CDR3 reads CSARRAGGNTDTQYF. CDR3 coding DNA: TGCAGCGCCCGAAGGGCGGGGGGAAACACAGATACGCAGTATTTT.

This clonotype was detected many times. V is TRBV27 and J is TRBJ1-1, with TRBD1 matching 7 bases. The CDR3 contains 14 residues. The J segment lost 1 base and the V segment lost 5 bases, leaving 4 bases of the junction unmatched. The germline gives CDR1 MNHEY, CDR2 SMNVEV (reference sequence). The CDR3 sequence is CASSTGQANTEAFF. Written as DNA, the CDR3 is TGTGCCAGCAGTACAGGACAGGCGAACACTGAAGCTTTCTTT.

This clonotype came up many times. This chain links TRBV12-3 or TRBV12-4 with TRBJ2-3, with a possible D match to TRBD1 (7 bases). The CDR3 is 14 residues long. Trimming pared 6 bases from V and 5 bases from J, leaving 15 bases between. CDR3 in amino acids: CASSSQGGGDTQYF. CDR3 DNA: TGTGCCAGCAGCTCTCAGGGGGGCGGAGATACGCAGTATTTT.

This clonotype was counted a few times. The V gene is TRBV15, the J gene TRBJ2-7; D perhaps matches TRBD1 (5 bases). The V end lost 0 bases, the J end lost 3 bases, and 9 bases lay between the germline ends. Per the germline V gene, CDR1 is LNHNV and CDR2 is YYDKDF (reference sequence). The CDR3 contains 14 residues. Here the CDR3 reads CATSRDLGVYEQYF. DNA for the CDR3: TGTGCCACCAGCAGAGACCTAGGGGTCTACGAGCAGTACTTC.

This clonotype was counted many times. The chain is built from TRBV28 and TRBJ1-1, with unresolved D. Trimming left V 5 bases short and J 1 base short, with 11 bases between. The CDR3 spans 14 residues. Germline CDR1 is MDHEN and CDR2 is SYDVKM. CDR3 coding DNA: TGTGCCAGCAGTGAGGTTTCGGGGAACACTGAAGCTTTCTTT. It is translated as CASSEVSGNTEAFF.

The V gene is TRBV25-1, the J gene TRBJ2-4; 7 bases are a match to TRBD1. After removal of 2 bases from V and 7 bases from J, the junction contained 8 bases not matched to a gene. The length of the CDR3 is 15 residues. CDR1 MGHDK and CDR2 SYGVNS come from the germline V gene. The CDR3 DNA is TGTGCCAGCAGTGAAACCGCGCCGGGACAGAACATTCAGTACTTC. Its protein is CASSETAPGQNIQYF.

There are many counts of this clonotype. The J gene is TRBJ2-6, the V gene TRBV15; D ambiguous. CDR3 length: 15 residues. CDR1 LNHNV and CDR2 YYDKDF come from the germline V gene (reference sequence). V lost 4 bases, J lost 1 base, and 8 bases lay in between. The CDR3 sequence: CATSKGRSGANVLTF. CDR3 in DNA: TGTGCCACCAGCAAAGGGCGTTCTGGGGCCAACGTCCTGACTTTC.

In the case of this clonotype: A far larger clone is just one base off, so this is likely a read error. The chain employs TRBV6-9 and TRBJ2-1; D is uncertain. V was trimmed by 3 bases and J by 7 bases, leaving 16 bases between them. This CDR3 region has 15 residues. The germline gives CDR1 MNHGY, CDR2 SVAAGI. The CDR3 nucleotides read TGTGCCAGCAGTTACGGGCCGGACCTCGGGAATGAGCAGTTCTTC. This sequence encodes CASSYGPDLGNEQFF.

This clonotype was picked up many times. This chain uses TRBV20-1 with TRBJ1-2, with TRBD1 matching 7 bases. V shed 1 base and J 4 bases; nucleotides not matched to a gene: 6. Per the germline V gene, CDR1 is DFQATT and CDR2 is SNEGSKA (reference sequence). CDR3 length: 14 residues. The CDR3 reads CSARVGTASYGYTF. In DNA form, the CDR3 reads TGCAGTGCTAGAGTAGGGACAGCCTCCTATGGCTACACCTTC.

Judged by abundance, this clonotype is medium-sized. J is TRBJ1-2 and V is TRBV2, with 9 positions matching TRBD1. From germline, CDR1 is SNHLY and CDR2 FYNNEI. With 6 bases clipped from V and 8 bases from J, the junction kept 7 bases outside the gene matches. The CDR3 spans 13 residues. The CDR3 sequence: CASRVTGGEGYTF. The DNA for the CDR3 is TGTGCCAGCAGGGTAACAGGGGGCGAGGGCTACACCTTC.

This chain uses TRBV5-1 with TRBJ2-7; 11 bases are a match to TRBD1. Germline loops: CDR1 SGHRS, CDR2 YFSETQ. V gave up 4 bases and J gave up 5 bases; unmatched junction bases: 5. The CDR3 consists of 14 residues. The CDR3 DNA sequence: TGCGCCAGCAGCCCGTGGACAGGGGGCCACGAGCAGTACTTC. This gives the protein CASSPWTGGHEQYF.

In this sample, this clonotype turned up many times. The V gene is TRBV3-1, the J gene TRBJ1-1; D is uncertain. Germline CDR1 and CDR2: LGHDT and YNNKEL (reference sequence). The V gene lost 1 base and the J gene lost 4 bases, with 10 bases spanning the gap. The CDR3 consists of 14 residues. For the CDR3, the DNA is TGTGCCAGCAGCCAAGGCTCAGGTTCCACTGAAGCTTTCTTT. It specifies CASSQGSGSTEAFF.

By proportion, this clonotype is medium-sized (0.01 to 0.1%). This CDR3 reads CASRKPPFRKGRSNYGYTF. Here the CDR3 DNA reads TGTGCCAGCAGGAAACCCCCTTTTAGGAAGGGGAGGTCCAACTATGGCTACACCTTC. The V gene is TRBV28, the J gene TRBJ1-2, with D possibly being TRBD1 (5 bases). This CDR3 has 19 residues. From germline, CDR1 is MDHEN and CDR2 SYDVKM. V lost 6 bases to trimming and J lost 2 bases, with 28 bases between them.